The rows below give T cell receptor beta chains drawn from one sample of a study of cytomegalovirus exposure and HLA in healthy donors. Assay: immunoSEQ multiplex PCR; the TCRdb copy retains only in-frame clones and omits some. The table lists under 250,000 clones, 82% of them singletons. The sequencing input was PBMCs. The receptors shown here come from a woman aged 40 to 49 in good health and CMV-seronegative. Each CDR3 is given with its conserved first and last residue. A D gene is named only where the DNA matches it firmly. Clone size is shown for a subset of rows, as once, few, many or a class of expanded clone.

>-|TRBD2|TRBV29-1|TRBJ2-7
CSVSGSPSYEQYF
TGCAGCGTCAGCGGGAGTCCCTCCTACGAGCAGTACTTC
>-|-|TRBV7-9|TRBJ1-3
CASSLQGHHSGNTIYF
TGTGCCAGCAGCTTACAGGGACATCACTCTGGAAACACCATATATTTT
>-|TRBD1|TRBV11-3|TRBJ2-7
CASSPRTGSYEQYF
TGTGCCAGCAGCCCACGGACAGGGAGCTACGAGCAGTACTTC
>-|-|TRBV7-2|TRBJ1-2
CASSLARKTVERGYTF
TGTGCCAGCAGCTTAGCGAGGAAGACCGTCGAGCGAGGCTACACCTTC
>once|TRBD1|TRBV14|TRBJ2-7
CASSHNRGRAYEQYF
TGTGCCAGCAGCCATAACAGGGGAAGGGCCTACGAGCAGTACTTC
>-|-|TRBV5-1|TRBJ1-1
CASSLGGTQNTEAFF
TGCGCCAGCAGCTTGGGGGGGACACAGAACACTGAAGCTTTCTTT
>-|TRBD1|TRBV7-9|TRBJ1-1
CASSPKGQGLNTEAFF
TGTGCCAGCAGCCCAAAAGGACAGGGTTTGAACACTGAAGCTTTCTTT
>once|TRBD1|TRBV5-1|TRBJ1-4
CASSLGTGKEKLFF
TGCGCCAGCAGCTTGGGGACAGGGAAGGAAAAACTGTTTTTT
>-|-|TRBV15|TRBJ1-6
CATSRGAELNSPLHF
TGTGCCACCAGCAGGGGGGCGGAATTAAATTCACCCCTCCACTTT
>-|-|TRBV10-3|TRBJ1-4
CATGSGVNEKLFF
TGTGCCACCGGATCGGGTGTTAATGAAAAACTGTTTTTT
>-|-|TRBV19|TRBJ1-2
CASGTHAGANYGYTF
TGTGCCAGCGGGACCCACGCGGGGGCTAACTATGGCTACACCTTC
>-|TRBD2|TRBV4-2|TRBJ2-5
CASSRPGLAQETQYF
TGTGCCAGCAGCCGCCCTGGACTAGCGCAAGAGACCCAGTACTTC
>-|-|TRBV6-6|TRBJ2-1
CASSYTGHSYNEQFF
TGTGCCAGCAGTTACACAGGGCATTCCTACAATGAGCAGTTCTTC
>-|TRBD1|TRBV4-1|TRBJ1-4
CASSPKGADNEKLFF
TGCGCCAGCAGCCCAAAGGGGGCGGATAATGAAAAACTGTTTTTT
>-|-|TRBV7-9|TRBJ2-3
CSSSFLSTDTQYF
TGTTCCAGCAGCTTCCTCAGCACAGATACGCAGTATTTT
>-|-|TRBV30|TRBJ1-1
CAWRHTGGKTEAFF
TGTGCCTGGAGGCATACGGGGGGGAAGACTGAAGCTTTCTTT
>-|-|TRBV5-4|TRBJ1-1
CASSLIGQYTEAFF
TGTGCCAGCAGCCTGATCGGACAGTACACTGAAGCTTTCTTT
>few|TRBD1|TRBV28|TRBJ2-7
CASSTPGQGALEQYF
TGTGCCAGCAGTACTCCGGGACAGGGGGCCTTAGAGCAGTACTTC
>-|-|TRBV5-1|TRBJ1-1
CASSRGDTENTEAFF
TGCGCCAGCAGCCGGGGGGACACCGAGAACACTGAAGCTTTCTTT
>few|TRBD1|TRBV7-9|TRBJ2-7
CSSSLRQGDYEQYF
TGTTCCAGCAGCTTAAGACAGGGGGACTACGAGCAGTACTTC
>-|-|TRBV19|TRBJ1-5
CASSVRGRGGVSGNQPQHF
TGTGCCAGTAGTGTCCGGGGCAGGGGAGGGGTAAGTGGCAATCAGCCCCAGCATTTT
>once|-|TRBV7-2|TRBJ2-7
CASSLGQGSSYEQYF
TGTGCCAGCAGCTTAGGGCAGGGCAGCTCCTACGAGCAGTACTTC
>-|-|TRBV28|TRBJ2-1
CASLGGASTDNEQFF
TGTGCCAGCTTAGGGGGGGCATCTACGGACAATGAGCAGTTCTTC
>-|TRBD2|TRBV5-1|TRBJ2-2
CASSLGLGLSNTGELFF
TGCGCCAGCAGCTTGGGCTTGGGACTATCGAACACCGGGGAGCTGTTTTTT
>-|TRBD1|TRBV7-3|TRBJ1-1
CASSKGQGNTEAFF
TGTGCCAGCAGTAAGGGACAGGGGAACACTGAAGCTTTCTTT
>-|TRBD1|TRBV7-9|TRBJ1-1
CASSVYRGRWDTEAFF
TGTGCCAGCAGCGTCTACAGGGGCAGGTGGGACACTGAAGCTTTCTTT
>few|TRBD1|TRBV30|TRBJ2-6
CAWSSTGQGTGSGANVLTF
TGTGCCTGGAGTTCCACGGGACAGGGAACAGGCTCTGGGGCCAACGTCCTGACTTTC
>-|TRBD1|TRBV7-2|TRBJ1-1
CASSSDRGLGTEAFF
TGTGCCAGCAGCTCCGACAGGGGCTTAGGGACTGAAGCTTTCTTT
>-|-|TRBV4-1|TRBJ2-5
CASSQSVSTYQETQYF
TGCGCCAGCAGCCAATCAGTCAGTACGTACCAAGAGACCCAGTACTTC
>-|TRBD1|TRBV29-1|TRBJ2-7
CSVGSRQPGQGKYEQYF
TGCAGCGTTGGGAGTCGTCAACCGGGACAGGGGAAGTACGAGCAGTACTTC
>-|TRBD2|TRBV10-2|TRBJ2-7
CASSLELASSYEQYF
TGCGCCAGCAGTTTAGAACTAGCGAGCTCCTACGAGCAGTACTTC
>-|-|TRBV20-1|TRBJ2-7
CSAGAGYEQYF
TGCAGTGCGGGGGCGGGCTACGAGCAGTACTTC
>once|-|TRBV7-9|TRBJ2-7
CSSSSRLPGSSYEQYF
TGTTCCAGCAGCTCCCGGTTACCAGGCAGCTCCTACGAGCAGTACTTC
>-|TRBD2|TRBV6-5|TRBJ2-1
CASSPQTSGGNEQFF
TGTGCCAGCAGCCCTCAGACTAGCGGGGGCAATGAGCAGTTCTTC
>-|TRBD1|TRBV19|TRBJ2-2
CASSWGQGLTGELFF
TGTGCCAGTAGTTGGGGACAGGGGTTGACCGGGGAGCTGTTTTTT
>-|-|TRBV27|TRBJ2-1
CASSLMSGSSNEQFF
TGTGCCAGCAGTTTAATGTCAGGATCCAGCAATGAGCAGTTCTTC
>-|TRBD2|TRBV5-1|TRBJ2-1
CASSLEAGTSGSEQFF
TGCGCCAGCAGCTTGGAGGCCGGGACTAGCGGCAGTGAGCAGTTCTTC
>-|-|TRBV18|TRBJ2-7
CASSPDGVSYEQYF
TGTGCCAGCTCACCCGACGGGGTCTCCTACGAGCAGTACTTC
>-|-|TRBV6-1|TRBJ2-1
CASSVDGGAYNEQFF
TGTGCCAGCAGTGTCGACGGGGGAGCTTACAATGAGCAGTTCTTC
>once|TRBD1|TRBV10-2|TRBJ1-5
CASRSTGLGQPQHF
TGCGCCAGCAGGTCGACAGGGTTGGGACAGCCCCAGCATTTT
>-|TRBD1|TRBV7-6|TRBJ2-7
CASRGQGRGEQYF
TGTGCCAGCAGGGGACAGGGGAGAGGGGAGCAGTACTTC
>-|-|TRBV7-9|TRBJ1-3
CSSSPAQEASGNTIYF
TGTTCCAGCAGCCCGGCACAGGAAGCCTCTGGAAACACCATATATTTT
>-|TRBD2|TRBV7-3|TRBJ2-1
CASSSRLAGYNEQFF
TGTGCCAGCAGCTCCCGTCTAGCGGGGTACAATGAGCAGTTCTTC
>-|-|TRBV10-3|TRBJ2-5
CAISSSGNSETQYF
TGTGCCATCAGTTCTTCAGGGAATTCAGAGACCCAGTACTTC
>-|-|TRBV4-1|TRBJ2-4
CASKIRWLAKNIQYF
TGCGCCAGTAAAATCCGTTGGCTAGCCAAAAACATTCAGTACTTC
>-|TRBD2|TRBV7-2|TRBJ2-7
CASSYAGTSGRAREQYF
TGTGCCAGCAGTTACGCCGGGACTAGCGGGAGGGCTCGGGAGCAGTACTTC
>-|TRBD1|TRBV19|TRBJ1-1
CASSVTGGAGSAFF
TGTGCCAGTAGTGTTACAGGGGGCGCGGGGAGCGCTTTCTTT
>-|TRBD1|TRBV28|TRBJ2-2
CASSLTGGSGELFF
TGTGCCAGCAGCTTGACAGGGGGTTCCGGGGAGCTGTTTTTT
>few|-|TRBV27|TRBJ1-2
CASSFYARGFYGYTF
TGTGCCAGCAGTTTTTATGCCAGGGGCTTCTATGGCTACACCTTC
>-|-|TRBV11-3|TRBJ2-2
CASSPSRGRNTGELFF
TGTGCCAGCAGCCCCTCTAGGGGGAGGAACACCGGGGAGCTGTTTTTT
>-|TRBD1|TRBV5-1|TRBJ1-2
CASSRGQGIYGYTF
TGCGCCAGCAGCCGCGGACAGGGGATATATGGCTACACCTTC
>few|TRBD2|TRBV5-4|TRBJ2-7
CASSFWREGHRQYF
TGTGCCAGCAGCTTTTGGCGGGAGGGTCACAGGCAGTACTTC
>-|-|TRBV7-8|TRBJ2-1
CATTSFSDNEQFF
TGTGCCACCACGTCCTTTAGCGACAATGAGCAGTTCTTC
>-|TRBD2|TRBV27|TRBJ2-7
CASSLRGSAYEQYF
TGTGCCAGCAGTTTACGCGGGAGTGCCTACGAGCAGTACTTC
>-|-|TRBV19|TRBJ2-1
CASTSLSGEQFF
TGTGCCAGTACCAGCCTGTCGGGTGAGCAGTTCTTC
>-|-|TRBV29-1|TRBJ2-7
CSVEAGQDYEQYF
TGCAGCGTTGAAGCTGGGCAGGACTACGAGCAGTACTTC
>-|TRBD2|TRBV5-6|TRBJ2-3
CASSLGLAGYTDTQYF
TGTGCCAGCAGCTTGGGACTAGCGGGGTACACAGATACGCAGTATTTT
>once|-|TRBV7-9|TRBJ2-5
CASGLGTLQETQYF
TGTGCCAGCGGCTTAGGGACACTACAAGAGACCCAGTACTTC
>few|-|TRBV11-2|TRBJ2-7
CASSLAGSLSYEQYF
TGTGCCAGCAGCTTAGCAGGGTCCCTATCCTACGAGCAGTACTTC
>-|-|TRBV30|TRBJ1-1
CAWSLPGQLNTEAFF
TGTGCCTGGAGTCTCCCGGGTCAGCTGAACACTGAAGCTTTCTTT